What follows is one TCR beta chain and its context. The entry originates in a study of blood T cell repertoires in COVID-19. Study overall: Acute and convalescent COVID-19 specimens originated in the United States, Italy and Spain. The cDNA or gDNA used as material had been derived from T cells, B-cell-depleted T cells, or PBMCs.

CDR1 is LNHDA and CDR2 is SQIVND in the germline V gene (reference sequence). CDR3 size: 15 residues. V lost 2 bases, J lost 0 bases, and 8 bases lay in between. In the original workflow: Scientists estimated how many nucleated cells there were by amplifying reference gene primers. Clones were sequenced by immunoSEQ multiplex PCR, and TCRdb holds only the in-frame ones, with some missing. D and trimming come from the DNA, and the V and J calls and clone size come from that table. Here the sample spans 150,000 to 200,000 clones, approximately 87% being singletons. The sample was peripheral blood. The V gene is TRBV19, the J gene TRBJ1-3; D is unresolved. The sequence was obtained from a man in his forties with active or convalescent COVID-19. This chain's CDR3 is CASSISKASGNTIYF. CDR3 bases: TGTGCCAGTAGTATAAGCAAAGCCTCTGGAAACACCATATATTTT.